Listed below are T cell receptor beta chains from one sample, sequenced in a study of graft-versus-host responses after intestinal transplantation. Sequenced by immunoSEQ multiplex PCR; TCRdb stores in-frame clones only, minus some. The sample records 3,200 or so clones, roughly 91% being singletons. The starting material was bone marrow, obtained 357 days after transplant. The receptor set was obtained from a human patient who received an intestinal transplant, so some T cells may come from the graft donor. Each CDR3 is given with its conserved first and last residue.

V gene | CDR3 protein
TRBV11-1 | CASSSQINTEAFF
TRBV6-4 | CASSEGATGELFF
TRBV28 | CASSSGTSGRRLTDTQYF
TRBV6-4 | CASSDSGGSGANVLTF
TRBV30 | CAWSVQGNTEAFF
TRBV2 | CASSAERGTDTQYF
TRBV6-5 | CASSSSQGAGETQYF
TRBV29-1 | CSVRGGIPDQETQYF
TRBV5-5 | CASSPGGEKLFF
TRBV29-1 | CSVGFRGGYNEQFF
TRBV4-1 | CASSQDPGGGTSPLHF
TRBV7-9 | CASSLGNQPQHF
TRBV6-1 | CASSEDVVGVDYGYTF
TRBV6-5 | CASSSPGSPIYGYTF
TRBV4-1 | CASSPIGQGSYEQYF
TRBV10-2 | CASSRPRQFGTEAFF
TRBV18 | CASSRDRGQDTQYF
TRBV28 | CASSPPGRVYGYTF
TRBV7-4 | CASSLTGRDGYTF
TRBV4-3 | CASSQQGDRPYEQYF
TRBV4-1 | CASSHRTDSTDTQYF
TRBV14 | CAARGSGNTIYF
TRBV11-2 | CASSWGETQYF
TRBV6-5 | CASSRTANSPLHF
TRBV21-1 | CASRSPVATQSRANVLTF
TRBV7-3 | CASSKTSVLAGELFF
TRBV5-1 | CASSLVAGGEKLFF
TRBV28 | CASSYTRYEQYF
TRBV6-9 | CASSFLGGGNEKLFF
TRBV29-1 | CSVGTGLETNEKLFF
TRBV2 | CASSPTPLDTIYF
TRBV19 | CASTQTSGGAYGTDTQYF
TRBV7-2 | CASSLVGGNSPLHF
TRBV2 | CASSAGTIIDEQYF
TRBV29-1 | CSVREGGAMQTQYF
TRBV5-4 | CASSSNREHYGYTF
TRBV19 | CASSIQGEGGSPLHF
TRBV28 | CASSFRGGIDNEQFF
TRBV11-2 | CASSFGAQQFF
TRBV12-2 | CASRWVWTPQQSRANVLTF
TRBV4-3 | CASSQDLGTTIYEQYF
TRBV4-1 | CASSPRRYTGELFF
TRBV6-5 | CASSIQENTEAFF
TRBV6-5 | CASSYMQGFYEQYF
TRBV6-5 | CASSYWGGDTQYF
TRBV9 | CASSVGGLATNTGELFF
TRBV6-6 | CASVTSGRAKDTQYF
TRBV28 | CASTNGGGLTDTQYF
TRBV2 | CASSGTVNTGELFF
TRBV5-1 | CASSFTQGGGEQYF
TRBV6-1 | CASSDSSSGPYEQYF
TRBV28 | CASSSQREGYEQYF
TRBV4-2 | CASSQDTEAFYGYTF
TRBV11-2 | CASSQTVSYEQYF
TRBV5-4 | CASSLVTAAYQETQYF
TRBV28 | CASRPQGTGNTIYF
TRBV27 | CASSSPSGHPYEQYF
TRBV2 | CASSPLSGGGGEAFF